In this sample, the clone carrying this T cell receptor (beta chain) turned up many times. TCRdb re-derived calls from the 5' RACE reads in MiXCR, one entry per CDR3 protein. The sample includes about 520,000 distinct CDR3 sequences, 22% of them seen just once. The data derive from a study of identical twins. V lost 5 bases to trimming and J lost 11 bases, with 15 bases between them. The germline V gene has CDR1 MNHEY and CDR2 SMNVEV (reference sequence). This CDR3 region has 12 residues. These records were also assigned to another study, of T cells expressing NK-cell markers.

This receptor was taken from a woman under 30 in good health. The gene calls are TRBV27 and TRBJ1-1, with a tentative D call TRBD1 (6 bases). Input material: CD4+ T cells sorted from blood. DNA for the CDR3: TGTGCCAGCAGTGGGGACACCCTGCGGGCTTTCTTT. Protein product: CASSGDTLRAFF.